A selection of T cell receptor beta chains follows, all from one sample in a study of blood T cells in healthy people across ages. Each CDR3 protein is one row after TCRdb ran MiXCR on the 5' RACE reads. The profile shows 980,000 or so distinct CDR3 sequences, roughly 48% of them singletons. The sequenced sample consisted of blood. The receptors here all came from a man aged 25-45 years in good health. Each CDR3 is given with its conserved first and last residue. D genes are given only for firm matches. Size is stated for part of the rows, as once, few or many counts, or as a class when the clone is expanded.

clone_size	j_call	cdr3_length	v_call	d_call	cdr3_aa	cdr3_nt
NA	TRBJ1-2	14	TRBV7-3	TRBD1	CASSLDSTGDGYTF	TGTGCCAGCAGCTTAGATTCGACAGGGGATGGCTACACCTTC
NA	TRBJ2-1	15	TRBV29-1	NA	CSTPQGEKGYNEQFF	TGCAGCACCCCCCAAGGGGAAAAGGGGTACAATGAGCAGTTCTTC
NA	TRBJ1-4	16	TRBV28	NA	CASSLPRAGTGEKLFF	TGTGCCAGCAGTTTACCTAGGGCAGGGACCGGCGAAAAACTGTTTTTT
NA	TRBJ2-7	15	TRBV6-2/TRBV6-3	NA	CASSYPVTDLREQYF	TGTGCCAGCAGTTACCCGGTTACGGACCTACGCGAGCAGTACTTC
NA	TRBJ1-2	12	TRBV20-1	NA	CSAHFRIGGYTF	TGCAGTGCTCACTTTCGGATAGGTGGCTACACCTTC
NA	TRBJ1-2	17	TRBV20-1	NA	CSARLLMLAGTNYGYTF	TGCAGTGCTAGGCTATTGATGTTGGCAGGTACCAACTATGGCTACACCTTC
NA	TRBJ1-1	12	TRBV2	NA	CASTEERIRAFF	TGTGCCAGCACCGAGGAGAGAATTCGGGCTTTCTTT
NA	TRBJ2-5	16	TRBV27	TRBD1	CASSSYLTGEQETQYF	TGTGCCAGCAGTTCCTACCTGACAGGGGAGCAAGAGACCCAGTACTTC
few	TRBJ2-7	11	TRBV7-9	NA	CASSFTGEQYF	TGTGCCAGCAGCTTTACTGGCGAGCAGTACTTC
NA	TRBJ2-7	14	TRBV7-8	TRBD1	CASSVGQDRYEQYF	TGTGCCAGCAGCGTCGGACAGGATCGCTACGAGCAGTACTTC
few	TRBJ2-7	15	TRBV4-3	NA	CASSQDGGSAYEQYF	TGCGCCAGCAGCCAAGATGGCGGTAGCGCCTACGAGCAGTACTTC
NA	TRBJ1-1	12	TRBV3-1	NA	CASSRAGEKAFF	TGTGCCAGCAGCCGAGCAGGGGAGAAAGCTTTCTTT
NA	TRBJ2-7	13	TRBV12-3/TRBV12-4	TRBD1	CASSSRTGSEQYF	TGTGCCAGCAGCTCTCGGACAGGATCCGAGCAGTACTTC
many	TRBJ2-4	12	TRBV6-2/TRBV6-3	NA	CASRNPFLFQYF	TGTGCCAGCAGAAACCCGTTTCTATTTCAGTACTTC
NA	TRBJ1-1	15	TRBV5-1	NA	CASSASTGSGTEAFF	TGCGCCAGCAGCGCGTCAACAGGGAGTGGTACTGAAGCTTTCTTT
once	TRBJ2-7	16	TRBV7-8	TRBD2	CASSFPSGGHSYEQYF	TGTGCTAGCAGCTTCCCTAGCGGGGGCCACTCCTACGAGCAGTACTTC
NA	TRBJ2-7	14	TRBV4-3	NA	CASSQEVLSYEQYF	TGCGCCAGCAGCCAAGAAGTGCTGTCCTACGAGCAGTACTTC
NA	TRBJ1-6	17	TRBV20-1	TRBD1	CSAPGGNRGSYNSPLHF	TGCAGTGCTCCCGGAGGCAACAGGGGCTCCTATAATTCACCCCTCCACTTT
few	TRBJ2-1	15	TRBV7-9	TRBD1	CASSSTGTGVNEQFF	TGTGCCAGCAGCTCAACCGGGACAGGGGTCAATGAGCAGTTCTTC
NA	TRBJ2-7	15	TRBV7-2	TRBD1	CASSDTRLGQYEQYF	TGTGCCAGCAGCGACACAAGGCTGGGACAGTACGAGCAGTACTTC
NA	TRBJ2-2	16	TRBV6-6	NA	CASSQRPGSNTGELFF	TGTGCCAGCAGCCAGCGGCCGGGGTCGAACACCGGGGAGCTGTTTTTT
NA	TRBJ2-7	14	TRBV6-2/TRBV6-3	TRBD1	CASRLPGTGDEQYF	TGTGCCAGCAGACTCCCCGGGACAGGGGACGAGCAGTACTTC
NA	TRBJ1-4	17	TRBV21-1	NA	CASSARQTKSFNEKLFF	TGTGCCAGCAGCGCGAGGCAGACAAAGAGTTTTAATGAAAAACTGTTTTTT
NA	TRBJ2-4	16	TRBV10-3	NA	CAISGTESLAKNIQYF	TGTGCCATCAGTGGCACAGAGTCACTAGCCAAAAACATTCAGTACTTC
NA	TRBJ2-7	14	TRBV28	TRBD2	CASINTGGAYEQYF	TGTGCCAGCATCAACACGGGGGGTGCCTACGAGCAGTACTTC
once	TRBJ2-1	15	TRBV11-2	NA	CASSDLADQYNEQFF	TGTGCCAGCAGCGACCTAGCCGACCAGTACAATGAGCAGTTCTTC
NA	TRBJ1-2	13	TRBV21-1	NA	CASTKRPRDGYTF	TGTGCCAGCACTAAACGGCCGAGGGATGGCTACACCTTC
NA	TRBJ2-7	14	TRBV12-3/TRBV12-4	NA	CASKGPRGPYELYF	TGTGCCAGCAAAGGCCCGCGGGGCCCCTACGAGCTGTACTTC
NA	TRBJ2-3	15	TRBV6-4	TRBD2	CASSPLAGARDTQYF	TGTGCCAGCAGTCCACTAGCGGGAGCGAGGGATACGCAGTATTTT
few	TRBJ1-2	13	TRBV6-2/TRBV6-3	NA	CASSYSTLYGYTF	TGTGCCAGCAGTTACTCGACCCTCTATGGCTACACCTTC
NA	TRBJ2-1	18	TRBV7-3	TRBD2	CASSLPLGSGVPYNEQFF	TGTGCCAGCAGCTTACCCCTCGGGAGCGGGGTTCCCTACAATGAGCAGTTCTTC
few	TRBJ1-5	13	TRBV7-9	NA	CASTLGGAQPQHF	TGTGCCAGCACCTTGGGGGGTGCCCAGCCCCAGCATTTT
NA	TRBJ2-1	13	TRBV30	TRBD1	CAWGKTGSHEQFF	TGTGCCTGGGGCAAGACAGGGTCCCACGAGCAGTTCTTC
NA	TRBJ2-1	16	TRBV7-2	TRBD1	CASSARTGSSHNEQFF	TGTGCCAGCAGCGCCCGGACAGGGAGTTCTCACAATGAGCAGTTCTTC
NA	TRBJ2-1	16	TRBV4-1	NA	CASTKKTEDERNEQFF	TGCGCCAGCACCAAAAAGACGGAGGACGAGCGGAATGAGCAGTTCTTC
NA	TRBJ2-7	14	TRBV20-1	NA	CSARSSGQASEQYF	TGCAGTGCTAGATCTAGCGGACAGGCCTCCGAGCAGTACTTC
NA	TRBJ2-7	15	TRBV21-1	NA	CASSLPGQGIHEQYF	TGTGCCAGCAGCCTACCGGGACAGGGAATCCACGAGCAGTACTTC
NA	TRBJ2-1	12	TRBV7-9	NA	CASSFKGNEQFF	TGTGCCAGCAGCTTTAAGGGGAATGAGCAGTTCTTC
few	TRBJ2-3	15	TRBV5-1	TRBD1	CASSLGTGVSDTQYF	TGCGCCAGCAGCTTGGGGACAGGGGTTTCTGATACGCAGTATTTT
many	TRBJ2-3	15	TRBV5-6	NA	CASSLERGSTDTQYF	TGTGCCAGCAGCTTGGAACGGGGTAGCACAGATACGCAGTATTTT
NA	TRBJ2-3	14	TRBV11-1	NA	CASSLVFGTDTQYF	TGTGCCAGCAGCTTAGTATTCGGCACAGATACGCAGTATTTT
NA	TRBJ1-1	14	TRBV2	TRBD1	CASSVLTGGGEAFF	TGTGCCAGCAGCGTACTCACAGGGGGTGGTGAAGCTTTCTTT
NA	TRBJ2-6	15	TRBV5-1	NA	CASSAAWSGANVLTF	TGCGCCAGCAGCGCTGCCTGGTCTGGGGCCAACGTCCTGACTTTC
NA	TRBJ1-2	14	TRBV30	NA	CAWSVGSTEEGYTF	TGTGCCTGGAGTGTGGGATCCACAGAGGAGGGCTACACCTTC